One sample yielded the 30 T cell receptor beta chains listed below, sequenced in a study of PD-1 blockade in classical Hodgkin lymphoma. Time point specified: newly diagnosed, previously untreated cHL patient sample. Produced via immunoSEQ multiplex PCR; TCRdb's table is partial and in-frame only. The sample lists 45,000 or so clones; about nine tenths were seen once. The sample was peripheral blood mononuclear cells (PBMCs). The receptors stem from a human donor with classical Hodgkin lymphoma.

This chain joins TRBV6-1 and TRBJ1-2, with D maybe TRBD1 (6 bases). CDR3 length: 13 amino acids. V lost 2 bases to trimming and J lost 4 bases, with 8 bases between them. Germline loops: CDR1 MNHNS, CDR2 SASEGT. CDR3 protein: CASSEQGPYGYTF. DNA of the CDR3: TGTGCCAGCAGTGAACAGGGGCCCTATGGCTACACCTTC.

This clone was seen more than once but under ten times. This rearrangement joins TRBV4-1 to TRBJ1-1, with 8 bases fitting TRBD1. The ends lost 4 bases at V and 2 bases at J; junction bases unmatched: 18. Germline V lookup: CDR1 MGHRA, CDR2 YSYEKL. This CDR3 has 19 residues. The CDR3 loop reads CASSLAGGQVDALNTEAFF. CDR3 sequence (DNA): TGCGCCAGCAGCCTAGCGGGGGGACAGGTCGACGCATTAAACACTGAAGCTTTCTTT.

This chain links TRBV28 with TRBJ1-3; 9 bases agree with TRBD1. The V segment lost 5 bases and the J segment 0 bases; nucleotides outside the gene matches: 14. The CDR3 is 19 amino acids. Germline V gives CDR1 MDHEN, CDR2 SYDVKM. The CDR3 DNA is TGTGCCAGCAGTCCGCTGGGACCGGGACAGGGCCTCTCTGGAAACACCATATATTTT. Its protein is CASSPLGPGQGLSGNTIYF.

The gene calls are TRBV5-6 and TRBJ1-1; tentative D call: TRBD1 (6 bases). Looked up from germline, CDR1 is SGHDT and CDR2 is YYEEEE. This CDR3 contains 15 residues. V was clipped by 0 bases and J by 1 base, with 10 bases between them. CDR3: CASSLGWTENTEAFF. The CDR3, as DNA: TGTGCCAGCAGCTTGGGGTGGACAGAGAACACTGAAGCTTTCTTT.

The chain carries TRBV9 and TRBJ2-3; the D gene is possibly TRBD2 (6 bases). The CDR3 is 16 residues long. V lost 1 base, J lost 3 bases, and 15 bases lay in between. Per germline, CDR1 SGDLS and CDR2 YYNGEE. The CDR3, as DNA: TGTGCCAGCAGCGTATCTTTTGGGGGAGGAACAGATACGCAGTATTTT. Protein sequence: CASSVSFGGGTDTQYF.

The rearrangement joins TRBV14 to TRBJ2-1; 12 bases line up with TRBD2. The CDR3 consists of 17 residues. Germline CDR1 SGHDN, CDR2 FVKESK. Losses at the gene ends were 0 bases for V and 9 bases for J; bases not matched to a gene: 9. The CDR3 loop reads CASSQDRSSGRACEQFF. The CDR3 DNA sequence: TGTGCCAGCAGCCAAGATCGCTCTAGCGGGAGGGCATGTGAGCAGTTCTTC.

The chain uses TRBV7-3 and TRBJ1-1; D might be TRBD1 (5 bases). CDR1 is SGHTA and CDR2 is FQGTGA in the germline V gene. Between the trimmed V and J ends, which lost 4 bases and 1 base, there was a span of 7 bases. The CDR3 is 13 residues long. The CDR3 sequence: CASSSTGNTEAFF. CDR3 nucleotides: TGTGCCAGCAGCTCTACAGGGAACACTGAAGCTTTCTTT.

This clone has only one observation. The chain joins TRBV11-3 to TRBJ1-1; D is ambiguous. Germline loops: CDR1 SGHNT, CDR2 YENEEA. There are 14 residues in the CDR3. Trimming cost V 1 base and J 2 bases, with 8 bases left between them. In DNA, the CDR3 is TGTGCCAGCAGCTTAGGACTCGGCAACACTGAAGCTTTCTTT. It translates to CASSLGLGNTEAFF.

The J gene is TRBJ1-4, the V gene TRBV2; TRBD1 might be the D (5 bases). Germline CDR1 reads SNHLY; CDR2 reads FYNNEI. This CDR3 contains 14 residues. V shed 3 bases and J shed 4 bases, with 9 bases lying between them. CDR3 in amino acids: CASSEGGNNEKLFF. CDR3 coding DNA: TGTGCCAGCAGTGAGGGGGGGAATAATGAAAAACTGTTTTTT.

The CDR3 spells CASSSSGTSGSYEQYF. The CDR3 DNA reads TGTGCCAGCAGTTCCTCCGGGACTAGCGGCTCCTACGAGCAGTACTTC. The rearrangement uses TRBV6-6 and TRBJ2-7, with 11 bases fitting TRBD2. The CDR3 is made up of 16 amino acids. The germline V gene encodes CDR1 MNHNY and CDR2 SVGAGI (reference sequence). V gave up 4 bases and J gave up 0 bases; unmatched junction bases: 5.

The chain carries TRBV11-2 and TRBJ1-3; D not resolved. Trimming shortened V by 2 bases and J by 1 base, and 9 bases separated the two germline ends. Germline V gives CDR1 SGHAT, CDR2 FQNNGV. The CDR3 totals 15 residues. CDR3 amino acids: CASSLMDISGNTIYF. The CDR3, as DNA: TGTGCCAGCAGCTTAATGGATATTTCTGGAAACACCATATATTTT.

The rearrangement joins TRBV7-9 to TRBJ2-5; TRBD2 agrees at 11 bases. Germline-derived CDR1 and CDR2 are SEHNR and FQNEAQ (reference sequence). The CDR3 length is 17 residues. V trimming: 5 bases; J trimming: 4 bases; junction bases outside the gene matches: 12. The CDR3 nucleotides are TGTGCCAGCAGCAATAGCGGGAGGGCCCCCTTTCGAGAGACCCAGTACTTC. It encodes CASSNSGRAPFRETQYF.

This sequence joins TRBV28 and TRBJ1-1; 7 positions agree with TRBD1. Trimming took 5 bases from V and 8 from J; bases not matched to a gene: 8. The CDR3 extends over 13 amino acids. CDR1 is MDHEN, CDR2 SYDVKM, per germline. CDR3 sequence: CASSPPGQPEAFF. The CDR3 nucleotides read TGTGCCAGCAGTCCCCCGGGACAGCCGGAAGCTTTCTTT.

The CDR3 loop is CASSETGTSGKQFF. CDR3 coding DNA: TGCGCCAGCAGTGAGACAGGGACTAGCGGAAAGCAGTTCTTC. The V call is TRBV10-2, the J call TRBJ2-1; TRBD2 aligns across 11 bases. Germline CDR1 and CDR2: WSHSY and SAAADI. The V and J ends lost 2 bases and 11 bases, in that order; junction bases with no gene match: 5. The length of the CDR3 is 14 residues.

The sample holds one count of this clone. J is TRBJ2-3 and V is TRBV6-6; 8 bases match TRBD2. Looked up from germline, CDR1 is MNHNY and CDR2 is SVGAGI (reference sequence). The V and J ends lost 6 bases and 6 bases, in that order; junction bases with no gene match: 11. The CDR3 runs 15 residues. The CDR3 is CASRGTGGRIDTQYF. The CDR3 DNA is TGTGCCAGCAGGGGTACAGGCGGGAGGATCGATACGCAGTATTTT.

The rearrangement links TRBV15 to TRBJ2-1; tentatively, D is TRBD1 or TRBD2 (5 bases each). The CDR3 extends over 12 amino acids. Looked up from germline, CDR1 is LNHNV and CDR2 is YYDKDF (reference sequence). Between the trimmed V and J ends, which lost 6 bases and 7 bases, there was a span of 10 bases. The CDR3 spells CATRGPLNEQFF. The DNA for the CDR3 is TGTGCCACCAGGGGACCCTTGAATGAGCAGTTCTTC.

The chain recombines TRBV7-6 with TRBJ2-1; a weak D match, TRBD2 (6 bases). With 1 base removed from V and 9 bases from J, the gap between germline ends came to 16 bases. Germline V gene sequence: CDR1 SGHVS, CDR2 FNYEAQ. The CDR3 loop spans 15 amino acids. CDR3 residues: CASSLGGGKRGEQFF. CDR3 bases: TGTGCCAGCAGCTTAGGAGGCGGGAAGAGAGGTGAGCAGTTCTTC.

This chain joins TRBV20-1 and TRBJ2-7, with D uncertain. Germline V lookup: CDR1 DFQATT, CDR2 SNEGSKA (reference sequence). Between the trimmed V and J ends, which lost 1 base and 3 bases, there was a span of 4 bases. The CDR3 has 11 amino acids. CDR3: CSARVGYEQYF. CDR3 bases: TGCAGTGCTAGAGTAGGCTACGAGCAGTACTTC.

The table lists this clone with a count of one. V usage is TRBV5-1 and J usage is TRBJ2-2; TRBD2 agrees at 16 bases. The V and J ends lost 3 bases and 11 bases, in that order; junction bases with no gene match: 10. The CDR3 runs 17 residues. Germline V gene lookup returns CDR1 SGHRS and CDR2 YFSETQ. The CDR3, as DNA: TGCGCCAGCAGCTCATCCGGGACTAGCGGGAGGGCCAGAGAGCTGTTTTTT. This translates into CASSSSGTSGRARELFF.

The CDR3 loop is CASSPGAAGNEQFF. Here the CDR3 DNA reads TGTGCCAGCTCACCAGGGGCGGCGGGGAATGAGCAGTTCTTC. The chain recombines TRBV18 with TRBJ2-1; D possibly corresponds to TRBD2 (6 bases). CDR3 length equals 14 residues. The germline V and J ends were trimmed by 2 bases and 7 bases, with 12 bases remaining between them. Germline CDR1 reads KGHSH; CDR2 reads LQKENI.

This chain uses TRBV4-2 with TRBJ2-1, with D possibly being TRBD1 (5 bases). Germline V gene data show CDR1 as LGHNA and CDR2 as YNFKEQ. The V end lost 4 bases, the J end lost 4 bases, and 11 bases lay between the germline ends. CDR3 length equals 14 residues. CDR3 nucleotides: TGTGCCAGCAGCCTCCCCGGACAATACAATGAGCAGTTCTTC. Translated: CASSLPGQYNEQFF.

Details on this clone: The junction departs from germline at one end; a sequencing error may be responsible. This chain's CDR3 is CASSFRWSPSYNEQFF. CDR3 bases: TGTGCTAGCAGCTTCAGATGGTCACCCTCCTACAATGAGCAGTTCTTC. The rearrangement joins TRBV7-7 to TRBJ2-1; D is unclear. The germline V gene encodes CDR1 SSHAT and CDR2 FNYEAQ (reference sequence). This CDR3 contains 16 residues.

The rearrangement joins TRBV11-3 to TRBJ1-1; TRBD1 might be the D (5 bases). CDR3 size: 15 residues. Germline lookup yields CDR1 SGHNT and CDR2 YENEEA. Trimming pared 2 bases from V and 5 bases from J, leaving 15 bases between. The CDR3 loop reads CASSLRGAGHTEAFF. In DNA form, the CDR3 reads TGTGCCAGCAGCTTACGGGGCGCCGGGCATACTGAAGCTTTCTTT.

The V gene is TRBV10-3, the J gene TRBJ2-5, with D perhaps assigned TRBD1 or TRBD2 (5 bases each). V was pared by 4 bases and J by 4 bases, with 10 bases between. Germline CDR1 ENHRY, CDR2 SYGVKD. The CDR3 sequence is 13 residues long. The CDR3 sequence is CAISGDQRETQYF. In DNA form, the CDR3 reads TGTGCCATCAGTGGGGACCAGAGAGAGACCCAGTACTTC.

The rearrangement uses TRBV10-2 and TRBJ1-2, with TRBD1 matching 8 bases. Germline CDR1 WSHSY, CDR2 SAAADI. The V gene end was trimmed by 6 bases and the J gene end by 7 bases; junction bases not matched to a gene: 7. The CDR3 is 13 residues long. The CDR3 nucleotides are TGCGCCAGCAGCTTCGACAGGGGAGGTGGCTACACCTTC. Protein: CASSFDRGGGYTF.

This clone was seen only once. The CDR3 DNA reads TGTGCCAGCAGCTTAAAGCGGGGGGGCTCCTACAATGAGCAGTTCTTC. Translation gives CASSLKRGGSYNEQFF. V usage is TRBV7-9 and J usage is TRBJ2-1; 10 positions agree with TRBD2. This CDR3 spans 16 amino acids. Germline values: CDR1 SEHNR, CDR2 FQNEAQ (reference sequence). Unmatched junction bases numbered 1, after V lost 2 bases and J lost 0 bases. Full variable domain (outside the CDR3, taken from reference TRBV7-9 and TRBJ2-1): DTGVSQNPRHKITKRGQNVTFRCDPISEHNRLYWYRQTLGQGPEFLTYFQNEAQLEKSRLLSDRFSAERPKGSFSTLEIQRTEQGDSAMYLCASSLKRGGSYNEQFFGPGTRLTVL.

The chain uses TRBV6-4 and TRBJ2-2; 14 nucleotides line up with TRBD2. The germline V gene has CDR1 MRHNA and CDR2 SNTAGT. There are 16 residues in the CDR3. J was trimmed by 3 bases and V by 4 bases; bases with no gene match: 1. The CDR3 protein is CASSGLAGGHTGELFF. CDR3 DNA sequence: TGTGCCAGCAGTGGACTAGCGGGAGGGCACACCGGGGAGCTGTTTTTT.

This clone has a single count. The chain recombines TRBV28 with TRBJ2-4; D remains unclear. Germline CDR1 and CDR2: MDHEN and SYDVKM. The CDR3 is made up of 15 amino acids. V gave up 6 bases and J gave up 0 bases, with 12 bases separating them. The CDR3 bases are TGTGCCAGCAGCCGAGGACGGCTAGCCAAAAACATTCAGTACTTC. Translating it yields CASSRGRLAKNIQYF.

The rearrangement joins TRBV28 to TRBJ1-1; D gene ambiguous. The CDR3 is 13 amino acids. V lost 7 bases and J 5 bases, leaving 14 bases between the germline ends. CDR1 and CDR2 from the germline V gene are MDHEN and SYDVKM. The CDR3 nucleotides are TGTGCCAGCACCCTAAGGAAAGGAACTGAAGCTTTCTTT. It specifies CASTLRKGTEAFF.

Here the CDR3 reads CASRPLSGLSDYGYTF. In DNA, the CDR3 is TGTGCCAGCAGACCGTTATCGGGGCTGAGCGACTATGGCTACACCTTC. This chain connects TRBV27 to TRBJ1-2; D possibly corresponds to TRBD1 (5 bases). Trimming removed 6 bases from V and 3 bases from J, with 20 bases in between. Per the germline V gene, CDR1 is MNHEY and CDR2 is SMNVEV (reference sequence). This CDR3 is built from 16 residues.